This T cell receptor (beta chain) is drawn from a study of beta chain features in type 1 diabetes. Across the study: Examination covered around 98 million sorted cells spanning all samples. Study observations and caveats: There was a moderate but significant shortening of TCRB CDR3s in all four CD4+ subsets of Type 1 diabetes patients.

This clone occurred a few times. No antigen is known for it. Germline lookup yields CDR1 MDHEN and CDR2 SYDVKM. This CDR3 has 16 amino acids. With 2 bases removed from V and 6 bases from J, the gap between germline ends came to 17 bases. Expressed TCRB transcripts got sequenced, as all isolated RNA was reverse transcribed. Sequencing used immunoSEQ multiplex PCR; TCRdb keeps in-frame clones, though not all of them. The sample shows approximately 260,000 clones, approximately 25% of them seen only once. The sequenced sample consisted of naive CD4+ T cells from blood. V usage is TRBV28 and J usage is TRBJ2-1; unclear D gene. This receptor was identified in a woman younger than 45 with type 1 diabetes. Written as DNA, the CDR3 is TGTGCCAGCAGTTTAAACCCGCTATCCAATATCAATGAGCAGTTCTTC. Translated, it gives CASSLNPLSNINEQFF.